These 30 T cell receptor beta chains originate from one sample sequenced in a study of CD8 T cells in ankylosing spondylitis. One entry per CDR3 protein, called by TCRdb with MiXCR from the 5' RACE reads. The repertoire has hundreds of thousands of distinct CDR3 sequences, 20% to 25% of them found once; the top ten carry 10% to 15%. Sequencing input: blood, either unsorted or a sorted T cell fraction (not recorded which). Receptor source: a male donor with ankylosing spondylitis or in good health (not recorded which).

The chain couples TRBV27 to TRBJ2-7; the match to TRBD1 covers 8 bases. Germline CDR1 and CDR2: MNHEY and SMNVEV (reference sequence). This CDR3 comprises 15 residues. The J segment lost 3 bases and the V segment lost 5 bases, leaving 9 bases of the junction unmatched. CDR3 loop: CASSPSSGTGYEQYF. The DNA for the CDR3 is TGTGCCAGCAGTCCGTCTTCCGGGACAGGCTACGAGCAGTACTTC.

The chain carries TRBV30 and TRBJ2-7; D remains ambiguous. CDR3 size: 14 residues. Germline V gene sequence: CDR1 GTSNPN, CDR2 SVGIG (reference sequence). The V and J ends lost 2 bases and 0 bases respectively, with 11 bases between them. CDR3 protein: CAWSNPLGSYEQYF. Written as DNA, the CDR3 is TGTGCCTGGAGTAACCCATTAGGCTCCTACGAGCAGTACTTC. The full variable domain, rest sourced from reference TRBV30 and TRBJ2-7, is SQTIHQWPATLVQPVGSPLSLECTVEGTSNPNLYWYRQAAGRGLQLLFYSVGIGQISSEVPQNLSASRPQDRQFILSSKKLLLSDSGFYLCAWSNPLGSYEQYFGPGTRLTVT.

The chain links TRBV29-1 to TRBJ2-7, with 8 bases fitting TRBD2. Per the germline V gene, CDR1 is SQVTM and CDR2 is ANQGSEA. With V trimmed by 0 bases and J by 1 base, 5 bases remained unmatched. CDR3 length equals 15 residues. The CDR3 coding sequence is TGCAGCGTTGAAGATTTGACTAGCGAGTCCTACGAGCAGTACTTC. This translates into CSVEDLTSESYEQYF.

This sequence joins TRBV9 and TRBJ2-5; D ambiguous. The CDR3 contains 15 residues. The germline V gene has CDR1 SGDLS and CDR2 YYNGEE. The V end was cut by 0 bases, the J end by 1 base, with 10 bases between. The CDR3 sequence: CASSVGAPTQETQYF. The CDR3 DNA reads TGTGCCAGCAGCGTAGGTGCCCCTACCCAAGAGACCCAGTACTTC.

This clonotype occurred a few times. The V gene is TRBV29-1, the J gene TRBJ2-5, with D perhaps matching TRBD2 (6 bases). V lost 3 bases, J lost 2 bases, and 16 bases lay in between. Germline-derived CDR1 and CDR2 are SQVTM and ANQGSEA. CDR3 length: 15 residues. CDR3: CSVEVSSEEQETQYF. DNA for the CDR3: TGCAGCGTTGAGGTGTCTAGCGAAGAGCAAGAGACCCAGTACTTC.

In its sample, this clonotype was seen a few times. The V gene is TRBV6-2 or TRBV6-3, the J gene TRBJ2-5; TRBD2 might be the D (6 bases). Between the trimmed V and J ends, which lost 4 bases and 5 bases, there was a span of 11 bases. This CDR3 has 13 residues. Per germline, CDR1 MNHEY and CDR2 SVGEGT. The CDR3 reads CASSLPGAETQYF. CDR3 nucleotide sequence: TGTGCCAGCAGTTTACCGGGAGCGGAGACCCAGTACTTC.

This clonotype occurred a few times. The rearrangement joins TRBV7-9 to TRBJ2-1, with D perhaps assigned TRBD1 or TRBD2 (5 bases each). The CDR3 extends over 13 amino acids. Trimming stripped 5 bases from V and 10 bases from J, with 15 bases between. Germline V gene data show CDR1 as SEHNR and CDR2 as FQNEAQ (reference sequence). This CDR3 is CASSRDPIGEQFF. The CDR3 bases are TGTGCCAGCAGCCGGGACCCGATAGGCGAGCAGTTCTTC.

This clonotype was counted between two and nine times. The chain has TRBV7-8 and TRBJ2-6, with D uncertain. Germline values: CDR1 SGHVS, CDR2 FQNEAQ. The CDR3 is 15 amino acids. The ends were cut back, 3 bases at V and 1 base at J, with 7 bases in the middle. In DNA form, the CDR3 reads TGTGCCAGCAGCTTTGGAGTGTCTGGGGCCAACGTCCTGACTTTC. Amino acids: CASSFGVSGANVLTF. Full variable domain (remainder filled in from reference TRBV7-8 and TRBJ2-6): GAGVSQSPRYKVAKRGQDVALRCDPISGHVSLFWYQQALGQGPEFLTYFQNEAQLDKSGLPSDRFFAERPEGSVSTLKIQRTQQEDSAVYLCASSFGVSGANVLTFGAGSRLTVL.

The CDR3 loop reads CASIDRPNTEAFF. CDR3 coding DNA: TGTGCCAGCATAGACAGACCGAACACTGAAGCTTTCTTT. The V and J genes are TRBV12-3 or TRBV12-4 and TRBJ1-1, with a possible D match to TRBD1 (5 bases). V lost 7 bases to trimming and J lost 1 base, with 10 bases between them. The CDR3 has 13 amino acids.

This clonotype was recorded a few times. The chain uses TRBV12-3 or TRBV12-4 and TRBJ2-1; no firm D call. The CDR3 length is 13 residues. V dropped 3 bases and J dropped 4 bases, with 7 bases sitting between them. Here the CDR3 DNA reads TGTGCCAGCAGTTTGGCCGTTTACAATGAGCAGTTCTTC. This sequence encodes CASSLAVYNEQFF.

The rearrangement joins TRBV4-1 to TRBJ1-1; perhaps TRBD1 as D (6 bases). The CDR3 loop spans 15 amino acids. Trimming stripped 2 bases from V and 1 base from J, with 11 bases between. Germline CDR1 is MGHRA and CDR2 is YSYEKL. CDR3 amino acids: CASSQQGFANTEAFF. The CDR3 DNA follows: TGCGCCAGCAGCCAACAGGGGTTCGCGAACACTGAAGCTTTCTTT.

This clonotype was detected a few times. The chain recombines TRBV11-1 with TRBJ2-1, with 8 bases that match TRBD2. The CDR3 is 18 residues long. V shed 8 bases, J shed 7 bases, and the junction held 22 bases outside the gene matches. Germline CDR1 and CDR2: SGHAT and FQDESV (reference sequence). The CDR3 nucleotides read TGTGCCAGCTCCCAGACAAACCCCGGGACTAGGAGATATAATGAGCAGTTCTTC. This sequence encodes CASSQTNPGTRRYNEQFF.

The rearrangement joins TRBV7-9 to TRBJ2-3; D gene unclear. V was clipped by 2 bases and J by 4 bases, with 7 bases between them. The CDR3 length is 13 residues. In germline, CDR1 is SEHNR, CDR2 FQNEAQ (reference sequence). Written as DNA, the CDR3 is TGTGCCAGCAGCTTATACAGCCCAGATACGCAGTATTTT. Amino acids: CASSLYSPDTQYF.

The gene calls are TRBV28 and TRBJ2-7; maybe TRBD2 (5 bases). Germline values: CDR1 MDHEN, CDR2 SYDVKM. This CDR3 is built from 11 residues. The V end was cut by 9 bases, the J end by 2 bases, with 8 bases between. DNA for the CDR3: TGTGCCAGTACGGGAACCTACGAGCAGTACTTC. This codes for CASTGTYEQYF.

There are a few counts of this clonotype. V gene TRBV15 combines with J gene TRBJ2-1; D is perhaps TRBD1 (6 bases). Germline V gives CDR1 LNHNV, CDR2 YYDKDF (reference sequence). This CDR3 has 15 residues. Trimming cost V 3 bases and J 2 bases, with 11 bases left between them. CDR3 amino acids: CATSSRQDPYNEQFF. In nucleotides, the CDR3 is TGTGCCACCAGCAGCCGACAGGATCCCTACAATGAGCAGTTCTTC.

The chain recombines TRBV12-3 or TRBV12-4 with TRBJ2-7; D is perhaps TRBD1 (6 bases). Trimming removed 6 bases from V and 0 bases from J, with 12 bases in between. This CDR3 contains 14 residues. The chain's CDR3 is CASSPGDISYEQYF. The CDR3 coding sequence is TGTGCCAGCAGCCCCGGGGACATCTCCTACGAGCAGTACTTC.

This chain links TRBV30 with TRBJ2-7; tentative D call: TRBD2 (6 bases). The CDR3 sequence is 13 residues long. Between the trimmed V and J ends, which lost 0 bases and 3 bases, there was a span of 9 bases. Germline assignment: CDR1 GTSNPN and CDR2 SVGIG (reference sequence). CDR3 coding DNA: TGTGCCTGGAGTGTACGGGGGATCTACGAGCAGTACTTC. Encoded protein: CAWSVRGIYEQYF.

The CDR3 DNA sequence: TGTGCCAGCACCCTCAGGGGCAGGGGAACTAATGAAAAACTGTTTTTT. Its protein is CASTLRGRGTNEKLFF. This chain links TRBV12-3 or TRBV12-4 with TRBJ1-4, with D maybe TRBD1 (6 bases). CDR3 length equals 16 residues. Trimming stripped 7 bases from V and 1 base from J, with 16 bases between.

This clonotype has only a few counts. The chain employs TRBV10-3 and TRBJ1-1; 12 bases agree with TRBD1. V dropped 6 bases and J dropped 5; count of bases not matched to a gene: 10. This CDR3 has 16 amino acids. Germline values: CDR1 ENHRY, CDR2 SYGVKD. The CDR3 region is CAIRTGTGGADTEAFF. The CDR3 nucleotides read TGTGCCATCAGGACAGGGACAGGGGGCGCGGATACTGAAGCTTTCTTT.

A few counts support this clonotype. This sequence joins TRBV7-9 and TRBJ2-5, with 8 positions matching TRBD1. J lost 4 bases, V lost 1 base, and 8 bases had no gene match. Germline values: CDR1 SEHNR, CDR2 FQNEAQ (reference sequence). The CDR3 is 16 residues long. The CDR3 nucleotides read TGTGCCAGCAGCTTAGGTCCGGACAGGGTGGGAGAGACCCAGTACTTC. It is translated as CASSLGPDRVGETQYF. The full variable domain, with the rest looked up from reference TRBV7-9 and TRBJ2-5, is DTGVSQNPRHKITKRGQNVTFRCDPISEHNRLYWYRQTLGQGPEFLTYFQNEAQLEKSRLLSDRFSAERPKGSFSTLEIQRTEQGDSAMYLCASSLGPDRVGETQYFGPGTRLLVL.

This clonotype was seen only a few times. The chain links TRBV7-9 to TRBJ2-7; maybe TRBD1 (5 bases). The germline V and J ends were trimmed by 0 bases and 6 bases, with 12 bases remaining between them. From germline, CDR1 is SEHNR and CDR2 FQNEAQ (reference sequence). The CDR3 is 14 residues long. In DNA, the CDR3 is TGTGCCAGCAGCTTAGCGCCAGCCCAGGGCGAGCAGTACTTC. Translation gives CASSLAPAQGEQYF.

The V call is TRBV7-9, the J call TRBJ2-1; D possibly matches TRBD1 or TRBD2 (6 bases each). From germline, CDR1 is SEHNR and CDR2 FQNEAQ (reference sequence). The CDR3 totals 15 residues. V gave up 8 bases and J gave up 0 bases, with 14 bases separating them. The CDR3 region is CASGGGASSYNEQFF. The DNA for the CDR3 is TGTGCCAGCGGAGGGGGAGCTAGCTCCTACAATGAGCAGTTCTTC.

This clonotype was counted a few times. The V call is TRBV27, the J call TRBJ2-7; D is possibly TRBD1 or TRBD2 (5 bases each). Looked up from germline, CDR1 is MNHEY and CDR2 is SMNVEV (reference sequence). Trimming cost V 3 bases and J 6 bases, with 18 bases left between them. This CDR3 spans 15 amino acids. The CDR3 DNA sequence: TGTGCCAGCAGTTTTGGGGCAGAGGGGTTCCGCGAGCAGTACTTC. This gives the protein CASSFGAEGFREQYF.

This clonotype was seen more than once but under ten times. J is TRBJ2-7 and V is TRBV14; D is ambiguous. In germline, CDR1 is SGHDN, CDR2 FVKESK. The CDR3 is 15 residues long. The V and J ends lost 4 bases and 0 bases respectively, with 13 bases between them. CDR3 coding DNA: TGTGCCAGCAGCCCGACTCCAACGACCTCCTACGAGCAGTACTTC. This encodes CASSPTPTTSYEQYF.

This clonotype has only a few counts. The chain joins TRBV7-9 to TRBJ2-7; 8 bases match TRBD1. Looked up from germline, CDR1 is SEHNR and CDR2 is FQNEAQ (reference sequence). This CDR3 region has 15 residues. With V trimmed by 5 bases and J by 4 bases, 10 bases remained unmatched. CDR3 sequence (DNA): TGTGCCAGCAGCCCAAATGCAGGGGGCGGATACGAGCAGTACTTC. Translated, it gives CASSPNAGGGYEQYF.

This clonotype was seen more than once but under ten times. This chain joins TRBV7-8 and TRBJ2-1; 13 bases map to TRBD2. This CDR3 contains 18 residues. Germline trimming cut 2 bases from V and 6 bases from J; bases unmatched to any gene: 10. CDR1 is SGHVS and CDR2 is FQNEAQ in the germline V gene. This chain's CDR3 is CASSLSTSGGASINEQFF. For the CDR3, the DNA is TGTGCCAGCAGCTTAAGTACTAGCGGGGGGGCATCTATCAATGAGCAGTTCTTC. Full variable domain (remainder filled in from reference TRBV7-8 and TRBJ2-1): GAGVSQSPRYKVAKRGQDVALRCDPISGHVSLFWYQQALGQGPEFLTYFQNEAQLDKSGLPSDRFFAERPEGSVSTLKIQRTQQEDSAVYLCASSLSTSGGASINEQFFGPGTRLTVL.

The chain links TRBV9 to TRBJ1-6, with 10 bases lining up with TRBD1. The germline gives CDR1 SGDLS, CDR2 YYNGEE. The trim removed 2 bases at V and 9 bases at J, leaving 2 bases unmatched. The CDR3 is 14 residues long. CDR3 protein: CASSVGTGVSPLHF. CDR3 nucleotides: TGTGCCAGCAGCGTCGGGACAGGGGTTTCACCCCTCCACTTT.

The CDR3 nucleotides read TGTGCCAGCAGAGAGGGAAGGGTCCTACAAGAGACCCAGTACTTC. Translation gives CASREGRVLQETQYF. V gene TRBV6-1 combines with J gene TRBJ2-5; D is possibly TRBD2 (5 bases). V shed 6 bases and J shed 2 bases, with 16 bases lying between them. This CDR3 has 15 residues. Looked up from germline, CDR1 is MNHNS and CDR2 is SASEGT.

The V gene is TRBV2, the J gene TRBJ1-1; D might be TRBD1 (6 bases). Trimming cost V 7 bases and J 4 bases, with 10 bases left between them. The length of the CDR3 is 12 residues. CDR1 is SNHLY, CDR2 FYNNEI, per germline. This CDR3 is CASTVGGTEAFF. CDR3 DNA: TGTGCCAGCACCGTAGGGGGCACTGAAGCTTTCTTT. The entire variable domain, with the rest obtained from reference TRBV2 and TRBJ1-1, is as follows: EPEVTQTPSHQVTQMGQEVILRCVPISNHLYFYWYRQILGQKVEFLVSFYNNEISEKSEIFDDQFSVERPDGSNFTLKIRSTKLEDSAMYFCASTVGGTEAFFGQGTRLTVV.

CDR3 coding DNA: TGCGCCAGCAGCCACGGACAGGCGGGTCAGCCCCAGCATTTT. Residues: CASSHGQAGQPQHF. V usage is TRBV4-1 and J usage is TRBJ1-5, with 7 positions matching TRBD1. The CDR3 contains 14 residues. With 3 bases clipped from V and 6 bases from J, the junction kept 5 bases outside the gene matches. Per germline, CDR1 MGHRA and CDR2 YSYEKL.